The 16 T cell receptor beta chains below were found in one sample sequenced in a study of naive and memory T cell subsets. The SP2 primer and nested alpha and beta constant region primers amplified ligated cDNA in four rounds. Via MiXCR, TCRdb re-called the 5' RACE reads, giving one row per CDR3 protein. The sample records approximately 32,000 distinct CDR3 sequences, approximately 15% being singletons. A UMI-containing oligonucleotide was joined by 3' ligation to the TCR cDNA template. The receptors derive from a female donor in good health.

The chain links TRBV29-1 to TRBJ2-1, with TRBD2 matching 9 bases. The germline gives CDR1 SQVTM, CDR2 ANQGSEA. The CDR3 loop spans 16 amino acids. The trim removed 1 base at V and 5 bases at J, leaving 9 bases unmatched. The CDR3 nucleotides read TGCAGCGTTGAAGGAGGCGGGGGGGGTAGTGACAATGAGCAGTTCTTC. It codes for CSVEGGGGGSDNEQFF.

The rearrangement joins TRBV7-2 to TRBJ2-3; D tentatively reads TRBD1 or TRBD2 (5 bases each). There are 11 residues in the CDR3. Trimming pared 2 bases from V and 14 bases from J, leaving 11 bases between. Looked up from germline, CDR1 is SGHTA and CDR2 is FQGNSA. CDR3 residues: CASSLRQRSYF. The CDR3 region has the DNA TGTGCCAGCAGCTTAAGACAGCGGTCGTATTTT.

This chain uses TRBV5-1 with TRBJ1-4; the D gene is possibly TRBD1 (5 bases). The CDR3 totals 15 residues. In germline, CDR1 is SGHRS, CDR2 YFSETQ. The germline V and J ends were trimmed by 4 bases and 8 bases, with 18 bases remaining between them. Here the CDR3 DNA reads TGCGCCAGCAGCGGGGGAGAGAGTCCTTGGGAAAAACTGTTTTTT. This codes for CASSGGESPWEKLFF.

This clonotype was counted a few times. The rearrangement uses TRBV7-2 and TRBJ2-5; 14 positions match TRBD2. The V gene end was trimmed by 4 bases and the J gene end by 7 bases; junction bases not matched to a gene: 8. Germline CDR1 is SGHTA and CDR2 is FQGNSA. This CDR3 comprises 16 residues. In nucleotides, the CDR3 is TGTGCCAGCAGCTCGGGACTAGCGGGGGCCTTGGGGACCCAGTACTTC. Amino acid sequence: CASSSGLAGALGTQYF.

The chain employs TRBV12-3 or TRBV12-4 and TRBJ2-3, with a tentative D call TRBD1 (5 bases). The CDR3 covers 15 residues. V was trimmed by 5 bases and J by 0 bases, leaving 12 bases between them. The CDR3 nucleotides are TGTGCCAGCAGTAACCAGGGTTCGAGCACAGATACGCAGTATTTT. As protein: CASSNQGSSTDTQYF.

The chain combines TRBV20-1 with TRBJ2-1; D may be TRBD2 (6 bases). The CDR3 is 15 residues long. V was cut by 1 base and J by 4 bases, with 14 bases left in between. The germline gives CDR1 DFQATT, CDR2 SNEGSKA (reference sequence). The CDR3 loop reads CSARVRDFMYNEQFF. CDR3 in DNA: TGCAGTGCTAGAGTGAGGGACTTCATGTACAATGAGCAGTTCTTC.

This clonotype appeared a few times. The CDR3 reads CASSRLGYNEQFF. As DNA, the CDR3 is TGCGCCAGCAGTCGCCTAGGCTACAATGAGCAGTTCTTC. The chain couples TRBV5-1 to TRBJ2-1; D gene ambiguous. Germline V gene data show CDR1 as SGHRS and CDR2 as YFSETQ. The V gene lost 5 bases and the J gene lost 3 bases, with 9 bases spanning the gap. CDR3 length: 13 amino acids.

This clonotype was picked up many times. V gene TRBV20-1 combines with J gene TRBJ1-2, with TRBD1 matching 7 bases. Per the germline V gene, CDR1 is DFQATT and CDR2 is SNEGSKA (reference sequence). The V segment lost 3 bases and the J segment 1 base; nucleotides outside the gene matches: 8. The CDR3 runs to 15 residues. The CDR3 DNA reads as TGCAGTGCTAGCGACGGGACAGCGGTTAACTATGGCTACACCTTC. Its protein product is CSASDGTAVNYGYTF.

This rearrangement joins TRBV6-6 to TRBJ2-5; D possibly matches TRBD1 or TRBD2 (6 bases each). Germline loops: CDR1 MNHNY, CDR2 SVGAGI (reference sequence). V lost 2 bases and J lost 2, with 15 bases in between. The CDR3 runs to 16 residues. The CDR3 nucleotides are TGTGCCAGCAGTTACGGTCCTCCGGGGGCGCAAGAGACCCAGTACTTC. This sequence encodes CASSYGPPGAQETQYF.

This clonotype was counted only a few times. This sequence joins TRBV20-1 and TRBJ2-5, with 8 positions matching TRBD2. This CDR3 region has 16 residues. V dropped 0 bases and J dropped 4; count of bases not matched to a gene: 10. CDR1 is DFQATT and CDR2 is SNEGSKA in the germline V gene (reference sequence). CDR3: CSARDAAGGVAETQYF. CDR3 DNA: TGCAGTGCTAGAGACGCGGCGGGGGGCGTTGCAGAGACCCAGTACTTC.

This clonotype was found a few times. The chain uses TRBV10-1 and TRBJ2-1; no reliable D call. CDR1 and CDR2 from the germline V gene are WNHNN and SYGVQD (reference sequence). The CDR3 extends over 14 amino acids. V dropped 6 bases and J dropped 6 bases, with 15 bases sitting between them. This CDR3 is CASSGRLSANEQFF. CDR3 in DNA: TGCGCCAGCAGCGGCCGCCTATCCGCCAATGAGCAGTTCTTC.

Here the CDR3 reads CASSFSGLRTDTQYF. DNA of the CDR3: TGTGCCAGCAGTTTCTCGGGACTCCGCACAGATACGCAGTATTTT. The chain uses TRBV12-3 or TRBV12-4 and TRBJ2-3, with D perhaps matching TRBD2 (6 bases). CDR3 size: 15 residues. V was trimmed by 3 bases and J by 1 base, leaving 11 bases between them.

This clonotype was seen a few times. The V gene is TRBV7-3, the J gene TRBJ2-3, with D perhaps matching TRBD1 or TRBD2 (5 bases each). V lost 5 bases and J lost 2, with 11 bases in between. The CDR3 length is 14 residues. From germline, CDR1 is SGHTA and CDR2 FQGTGA. Written as DNA, the CDR3 is TGTGCCAGCAGCCGGGGACCCGACACAGATACGCAGTATTTT. Protein: CASSRGPDTDTQYF. The entire variable domain, with the rest obtained from reference TRBV7-3 and TRBJ2-3, is as follows: GAGVSQTPSNKVTEKGKYVELRCDPISGHTALYWYRQSLGQGPEFLIYFQGTGAADDSGLPNDRFFAVRPEGSVSTLKIQRTERGDSAVYLCASSRGPDTDTQYFGPGTRLTVL.

This clonotype was found a few times. The gene calls are TRBV5-1 and TRBJ1-2; D unresolved. The germline V gene encodes CDR1 SGHRS and CDR2 YFSETQ. The CDR3 has 16 residues. V was trimmed by 4 bases and J by 6 bases, leaving 22 bases between them. In DNA, the CDR3 is TGCGCCAGCAGCCCTATGGTCGGACGTTTCATAGATGGCTACACCTTC. It codes for CASSPMVGRFIDGYTF.

This rearrangement joins TRBV5-5 to TRBJ2-3; D is uncertain. Trimming took 4 bases from V and 2 from J, leaving 11 bases between them. Germline loops: CDR1 SGHKS, CDR2 YYEKEE (reference sequence). The CDR3 totals 14 residues. CDR3 region: CASSASIYTDTQYF. CDR3 bases: TGTGCCAGCAGCGCTTCTATATACACAGATACGCAGTATTTT.

This clonotype was observed a handful of times. The chain has TRBV5-1 and TRBJ2-3, with a weak D call TRBD2 (5 bases). The CDR3 has 15 amino acids. With 1 base removed from V and 1 base from J, the gap between germline ends came to 10 bases. Germline V gene lookup returns CDR1 SGHRS and CDR2 YFSETQ. CDR3 in DNA: TGCGCCAGCAGCTTGAGAGGGCTCGGCACAGATACGCAGTATTTT. This encodes CASSLRGLGTDTQYF.